This TCR beta chain was captured by sequencing in a study of beta chain features in type 1 diabetes. Findings and limits, study-wide: Significant though moderate, a shortening of TCRB CDR3s appeared in all four CD4+ subsets of Type 1 diabetes patients. Since sequencing was performed on cDNA, cells with high TCR expression could be over-represented.

TCRB transcripts that were expressed got sequenced, as all of the isolated RNA had been reverse transcribed. Assay used: immunoSEQ multiplex PCR; TCRdb lists only in-frame clones, some missing. Seen here are 150,000 to 170,000 clones, around 8.5% observed once, and the top ten hold nearly 0.65%. Germline lookup yields CDR1 MNHEY and CDR2 SMNVEV (reference sequence). The CDR3 spans 17 residues. V dropped 6 bases and J dropped 4; count of bases not matched to a gene: 11. This clone has a handful of counts. Its antigen is as yet unknown. The chain uses TRBV27 and TRBJ2-1; 11 bases map to TRBD2. Sequencing was carried out using central memory CD4+ T cells from blood. The sequence derives from a man younger than 35 in good health. The CDR3: CASSRNLAGGRYNEQFF. The CDR3 DNA follows: TGTGCCAGCAGCCGTAATCTAGCGGGAGGAAGGTACAATGAGCAGTTCTTC.